This TCR beta chain was documented in a study of T cell responses to AZD1222 COVID-19 vaccine. Sequencing used immunoSEQ multiplex PCR; TCRdb keeps in-frame clones, though not all of them. The sample lists tens of thousands of clones, approximately 84% occurring once. This CDR3 is 12 amino acids long. Germline V CDR1 and CDR2: GTSNPN, SVGIG (reference sequence). Trimming cost V 6 bases and J 1 base, with 9 bases left between them. In the case of this clone: Its antigen is undetermined.

Study-level results: The donors showed a predominance of white British ancestry and of females, with possible underestimation of clonal diversity. Per reports, nearly half of all spike-specific TCRs target regions that are unmutated in variants.

V and J are TRBV30 and TRBJ1-2; TRBD1 might be the D (5 bases). Sequencing was performed on peripheral blood, taken on day 0 of AZD1222 vaccination. The sequence was obtained from an adult in good health. The CDR3 is CACNQGNYGYTF. CDR3 nucleotide sequence: TGTGCCTGTAATCAGGGTAACTATGGCTACACCTTC.